Below, one T cell receptor beta chain is given with its context. Antigen specificity is unknown. Every contributor of samples was a Caucasian grown-up residing in Nashville, Tennessee. A CD45RA+ naive subset and a CD45RA-negative memory subset were split from CD4+ cells. The source of the sample is a study of shared clonotypes between healthy human individuals. Sorted-subset replicate PCRs used approximately 190 ng of genomic DNA. This amount corresponded to about 30,000 T cell genomes. Produced via immunoSEQ multiplex PCR; TCRdb's table is partial and in-frame only. The sample consists of a few million clones, 90% to 95% of them appearing once. Broader study findings: Clonotypes which were not shared had lower generation probabilities than clonotypes that all four donors shared.

This CDR3 comprises 12 residues. V was cut by 4 bases and J by 0 bases, with 4 bases left in between. Germline V gives CDR1 SNHLY, CDR2 FYNNEI. The sequence was obtained from a man aged 18 to 30 in good health. Sequenced sample: naive CD4+ T cells sorted from blood. Subset here: CD45RA+ positively selected. J is TRBJ2-7 and V is TRBV2; no definite D call. The CDR3 is CASSVHSYEQYF. The CDR3 DNA reads TGTGCCAGCAGTGTGCACTCCTACGAGCAGTACTTC.